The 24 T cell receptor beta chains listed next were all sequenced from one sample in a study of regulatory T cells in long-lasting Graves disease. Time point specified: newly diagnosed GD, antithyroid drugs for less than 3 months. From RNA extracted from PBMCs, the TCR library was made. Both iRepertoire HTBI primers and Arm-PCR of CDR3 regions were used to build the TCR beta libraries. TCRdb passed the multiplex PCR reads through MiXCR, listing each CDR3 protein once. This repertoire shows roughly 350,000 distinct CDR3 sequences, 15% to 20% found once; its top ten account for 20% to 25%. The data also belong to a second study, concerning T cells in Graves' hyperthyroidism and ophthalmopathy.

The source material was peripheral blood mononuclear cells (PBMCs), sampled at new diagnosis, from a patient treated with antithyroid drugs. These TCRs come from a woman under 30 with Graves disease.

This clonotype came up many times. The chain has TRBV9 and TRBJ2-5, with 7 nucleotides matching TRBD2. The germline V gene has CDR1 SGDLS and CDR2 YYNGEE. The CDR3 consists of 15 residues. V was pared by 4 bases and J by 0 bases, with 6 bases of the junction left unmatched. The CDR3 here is CASSPIGGYQETQYF. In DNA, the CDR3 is TGTGCCAGCAGCCCCATCGGGGGGTACCAAGAGACCCAGTACTTC.

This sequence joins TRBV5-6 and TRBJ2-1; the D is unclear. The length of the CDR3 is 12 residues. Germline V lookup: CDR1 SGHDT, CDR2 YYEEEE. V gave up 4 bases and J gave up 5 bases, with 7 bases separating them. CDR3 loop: CASSRFDNEQFF. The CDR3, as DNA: TGTGCCAGCAGCCGATTCGACAATGAGCAGTTCTTC. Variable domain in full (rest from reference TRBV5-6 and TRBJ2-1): DAGVTQSPTHLIKTRGQQVTLRCSPKSGHDTVSWYQQALGQGPQFIFQYYEEEERQRGNFPDRFSGHQFPNYSSELNVNALLLGDSALYLCASSRFDNEQFFGPGTRLTVL.

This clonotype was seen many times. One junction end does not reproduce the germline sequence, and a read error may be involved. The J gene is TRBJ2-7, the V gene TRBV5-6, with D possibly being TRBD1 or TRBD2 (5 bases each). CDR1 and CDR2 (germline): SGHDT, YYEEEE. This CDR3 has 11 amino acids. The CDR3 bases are TGTGCCAGCAGCTTGGGAACGCGAGGGGATTTC. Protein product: CASSLGTRGDF.

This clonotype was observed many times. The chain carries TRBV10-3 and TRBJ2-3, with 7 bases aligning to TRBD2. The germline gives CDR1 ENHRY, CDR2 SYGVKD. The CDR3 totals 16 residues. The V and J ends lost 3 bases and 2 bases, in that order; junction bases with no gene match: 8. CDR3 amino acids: CAISESAGVATDTQYF. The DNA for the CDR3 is TGTGCCATCAGTGAATCGGCGGGGGTAGCCACAGATACGCAGTATTTT.

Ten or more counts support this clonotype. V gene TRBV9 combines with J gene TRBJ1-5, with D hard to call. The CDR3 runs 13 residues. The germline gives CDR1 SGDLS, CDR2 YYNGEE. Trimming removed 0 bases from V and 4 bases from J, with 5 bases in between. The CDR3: CASSVDLNQPQHF. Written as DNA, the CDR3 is TGTGCCAGCAGCGTAGATTTAAATCAGCCCCAGCATTTT.

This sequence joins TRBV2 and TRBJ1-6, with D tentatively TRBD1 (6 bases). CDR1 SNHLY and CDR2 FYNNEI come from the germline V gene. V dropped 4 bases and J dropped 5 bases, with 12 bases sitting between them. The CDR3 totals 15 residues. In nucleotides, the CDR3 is TGTGCCAGCAGTGGAGGGGGGCGCGATAATTCACCCCTCCACTTT. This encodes CASSGGGRDNSPLHF.

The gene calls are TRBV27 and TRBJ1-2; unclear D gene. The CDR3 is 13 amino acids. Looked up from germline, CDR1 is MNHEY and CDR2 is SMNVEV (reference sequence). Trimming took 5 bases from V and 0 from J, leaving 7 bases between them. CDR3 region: CASSDASNYGYTF. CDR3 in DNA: TGTGCCAGCAGTGACGCGTCTAACTATGGCTACACCTTC.

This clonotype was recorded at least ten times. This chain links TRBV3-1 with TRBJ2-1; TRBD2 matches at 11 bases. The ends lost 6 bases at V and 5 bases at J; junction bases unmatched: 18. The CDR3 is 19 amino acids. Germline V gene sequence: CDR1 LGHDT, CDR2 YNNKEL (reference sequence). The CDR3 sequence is CASRSTGPFTSGSNNEQFF. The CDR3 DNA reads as TGTGCCAGCAGATCAACAGGCCCCTTTACTAGCGGGAGCAACAATGAGCAGTTCTTC.

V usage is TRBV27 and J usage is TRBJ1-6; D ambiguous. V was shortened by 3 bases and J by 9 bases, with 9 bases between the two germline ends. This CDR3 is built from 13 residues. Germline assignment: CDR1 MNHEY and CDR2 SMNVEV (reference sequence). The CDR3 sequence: CASSFSLGSPLHF. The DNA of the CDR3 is TGTGCCAGCAGTTTTAGTTTAGGTTCACCCCTCCACTTT.

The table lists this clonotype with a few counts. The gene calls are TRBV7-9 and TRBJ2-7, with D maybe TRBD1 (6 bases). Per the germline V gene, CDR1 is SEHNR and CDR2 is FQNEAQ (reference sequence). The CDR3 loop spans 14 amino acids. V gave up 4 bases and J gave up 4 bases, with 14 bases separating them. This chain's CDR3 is CASSSMGRGYEQYF. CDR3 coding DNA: TGTGCCAGCAGCTCCATGGGCAGGGGTTACGAGCAGTACTTC. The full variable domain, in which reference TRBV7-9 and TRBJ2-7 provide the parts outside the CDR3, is DTGVSQNPRHKITKRGQNVTFRCDPISEHNRLYWYRQTLGQGPEFLTYFQNEAQLEKSRLLSDRFSAERPKGSFSTLEIQRTEQGDSAMYLCASSSMGRGYEQYFGPGTRLTVT.

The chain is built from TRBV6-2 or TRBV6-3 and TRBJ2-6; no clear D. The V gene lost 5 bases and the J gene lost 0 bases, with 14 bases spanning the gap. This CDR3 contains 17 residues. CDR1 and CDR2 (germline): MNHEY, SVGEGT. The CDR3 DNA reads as TGTGCCAGCAGTGTTTTGAGGCCGACCTCTGGGGCCAACGTCCTGACTTTC. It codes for CASSVLRPTSGANVLTF.

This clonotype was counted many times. CDR3: CASSLEAVSYEQYF. DNA of the CDR3: TGTGCCAGCAGCCTGGAAGCAGTTTCCTACGAGCAGTACTTC. This chain connects TRBV7-9 to TRBJ2-7; no clear D. The V end was cut by 5 bases, the J end by 1 base, with 12 bases between. The CDR3 has 14 residues. Per the germline V gene, CDR1 is SEHNR and CDR2 is FQNEAQ (reference sequence).

The CDR3 DNA reads as TGTGCCAGCAGGCGTACAGGGGGTCAGCCCCAGCATTTT. It is translated as CASRRTGGQPQHF. V and J are TRBV27 and TRBJ1-5; 8 bases fit TRBD1. Germline V gene data show CDR1 as MNHEY and CDR2 as SMNVEV (reference sequence). The J segment lost 6 bases and the V segment lost 6 bases, leaving 4 bases of the junction unmatched. The CDR3 loop spans 13 amino acids.

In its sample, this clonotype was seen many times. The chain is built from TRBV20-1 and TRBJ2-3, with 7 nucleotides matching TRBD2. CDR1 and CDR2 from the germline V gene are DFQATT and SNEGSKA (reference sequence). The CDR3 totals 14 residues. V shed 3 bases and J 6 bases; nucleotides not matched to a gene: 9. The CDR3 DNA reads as TGCAGTGCTAGCATTGCGGGAGCCTCGGATACGCAGTATTTT. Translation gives CSASIAGASDTQYF.

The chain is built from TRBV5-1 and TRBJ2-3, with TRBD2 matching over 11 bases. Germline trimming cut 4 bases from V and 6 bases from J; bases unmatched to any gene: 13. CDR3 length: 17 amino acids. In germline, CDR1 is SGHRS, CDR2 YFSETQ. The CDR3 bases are TGCGCCAGCAGCAGCCAAGGGACTAGCGGTACTGGGGATACGCAGTATTTT. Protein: CASSSQGTSGTGDTQYF.

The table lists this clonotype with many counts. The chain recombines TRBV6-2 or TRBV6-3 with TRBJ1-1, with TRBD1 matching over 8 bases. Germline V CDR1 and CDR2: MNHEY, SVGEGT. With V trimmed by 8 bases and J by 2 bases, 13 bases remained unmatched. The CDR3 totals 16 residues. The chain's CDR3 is CASRLGQATRNTEAFF. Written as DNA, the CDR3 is TGTGCCAGCCGCCTGGGACAGGCGACGAGAAACACTGAAGCTTTCTTT.

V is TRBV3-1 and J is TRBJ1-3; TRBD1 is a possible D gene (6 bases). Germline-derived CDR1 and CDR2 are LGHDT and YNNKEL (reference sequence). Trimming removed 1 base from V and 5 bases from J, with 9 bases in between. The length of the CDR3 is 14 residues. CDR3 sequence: CASSQVQGRNTIYF. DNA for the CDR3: TGTGCCAGCAGCCAAGTTCAGGGGAGAAACACCATATATTTT.

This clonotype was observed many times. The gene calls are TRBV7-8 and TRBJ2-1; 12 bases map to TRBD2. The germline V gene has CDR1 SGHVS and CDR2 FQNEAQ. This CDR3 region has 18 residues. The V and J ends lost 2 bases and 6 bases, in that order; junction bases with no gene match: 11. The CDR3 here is CASSLRLAGVLKGNEQFF. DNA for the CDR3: TGTGCCAGCAGCTTACGACTAGCGGGAGTATTGAAGGGCAATGAGCAGTTCTTC.

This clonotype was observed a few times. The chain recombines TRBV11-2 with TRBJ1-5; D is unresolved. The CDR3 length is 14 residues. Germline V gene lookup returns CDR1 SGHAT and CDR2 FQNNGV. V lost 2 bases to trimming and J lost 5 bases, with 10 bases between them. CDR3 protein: CASSLNRADQPQHF. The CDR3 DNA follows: TGTGCCAGCAGCTTAAATAGGGCCGATCAGCCCCAGCATTTT.

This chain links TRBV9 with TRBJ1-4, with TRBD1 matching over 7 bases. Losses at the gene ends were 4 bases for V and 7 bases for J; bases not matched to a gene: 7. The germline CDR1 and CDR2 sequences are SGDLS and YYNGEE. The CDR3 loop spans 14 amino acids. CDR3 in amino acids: CASSKGTDLEKLFF. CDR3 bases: TGTGCCAGCAGCAAAGGGACAGACCTTGAAAAACTGTTTTTT. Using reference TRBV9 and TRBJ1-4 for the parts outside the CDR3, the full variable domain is DSGVTQTPKHLITATGQRVTLRCSPRSGDLSVYWYQQSLDQGLQFLIQYYNGEERAKGNILERFSAQQFPDLHSELNLSSLELGDSALYFCASSKGTDLEKLFFGSGTQLSVL.

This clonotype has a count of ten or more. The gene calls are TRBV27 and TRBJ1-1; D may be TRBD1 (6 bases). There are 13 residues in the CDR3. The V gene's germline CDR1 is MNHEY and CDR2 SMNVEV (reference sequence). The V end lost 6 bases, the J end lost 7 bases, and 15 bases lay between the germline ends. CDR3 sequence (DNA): TGTGCCAGCAGCAAAACAGGGATTGGTGAAGCTTTCTTT. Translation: CASSKTGIGEAFF.

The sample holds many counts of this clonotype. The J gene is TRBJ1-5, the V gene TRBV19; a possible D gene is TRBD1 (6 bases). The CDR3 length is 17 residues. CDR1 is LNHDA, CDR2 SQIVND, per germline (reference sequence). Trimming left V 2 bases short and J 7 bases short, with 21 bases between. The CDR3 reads CASSILGVRGDWQPQHF. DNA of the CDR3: TGTGCCAGTAGTATACTTGGAGTCAGGGGAGATTGGCAGCCCCAGCATTTT.

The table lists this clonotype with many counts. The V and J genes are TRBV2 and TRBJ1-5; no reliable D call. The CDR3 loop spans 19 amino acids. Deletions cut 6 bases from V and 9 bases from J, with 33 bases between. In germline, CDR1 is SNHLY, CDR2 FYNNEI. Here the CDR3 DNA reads TGTGCCAGCAGCAAAATGTATTTCGCGGCCCGCGTTCGGGGTCGGCCCCAGCATTTT. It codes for CASSKMYFAARVRGRPQHF.

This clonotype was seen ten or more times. The CDR3 sequence is CSADSRTTNTEAFF. For the CDR3, the DNA is TGCAGCGCCGACAGCCGAACTACGAACACTGAAGCTTTCTTT. The chain employs TRBV29-1 and TRBJ1-1, with D maybe TRBD1 (5 bases). Germline CDR1 and CDR2: SQVTM and ANQGSEA. V gave up 7 bases and J gave up 1 base, with 16 bases separating them. The CDR3 sequence is 14 residues long.